This T cell receptor (beta chain) was identified in a study of beta chain features in type 1 diabetes (dated by TCRdb to between 2017 and 2018). At the level of the whole study: Mean age, gender distribution, total cell number and subset yield were not different between patients and healthy donors. Naive and central memory subsets were obtained from all 30 or so donors, but regulatory and stem cell-like memory subsets were isolated from only 8 patients and 8 healthy donors. The study compared TCRB repertoires of sorted circulating CD4+ T cell subsets between recently diagnosed type 1 diabetes patients and matched healthy donors. A total of approximately 100 million sorted cells were examined across all samples, and the number of cells per subset was strongly correlated with RNA yield.

All of the isolated RNA was reverse transcribed with the High Capacity cDNA Reverse Transcription Kit, so expressed TCRB transcripts were sequenced. Deep immunoSEQ sequencing was applied to naive, central memory and regulatory T cell samples, giving an average of about 3.6 million total reads per sample. After sorted cells were lysed in RLT buffer, RNA was extracted with DNase-treated RNeasy Micro or Mini kits, with the choice depending on cell number. Each cell subset was processed separately to prevent cross-contamination, with patient and healthy donor samples processed together. TCRB sequences were amplified from cDNA with the immunoSEQ multiplex PCR, producing 87-bp fragments spanning the CDR3 region. Sequencing of the amplicons was performed on the Illumina HiSeq platform. The study's own analysis went as follows. PCR bias was computationally corrected using synthetic template baselines, reads within Hamming distance 2 were collapsed, and singletons that could not be merged were discarded. Reads were aligned against IMGT so that V, D and J genes, CDR3 length and insertions or deletions at six rearrangement sites could be assigned. Within each subset, clonotype counts were normalized to sorted cell number, after which true diversity and Gini coefficients were computed with the tcR R package. Repertoire sharing was quantified using the overlap coefficient calculated on TCRB nucleotide sequences. Out-of-frame TCRB sequences from naive cells were analyzed as a proxy for the pre-selection repertoire. In TCRdb, the immuneACCESS table is reduced to in-frame sequences with V and J assigned. These tables do not hold every clone; where another copy was compared, an unresolved V gene accounts for under half, and the others remain unexplained. D and trimming were read from the DNA, whereas the V and J calls and clone size are those reported in that table. In this sample the table shows under 800,000 clones, roughly 15% of which occur a single time. About 0.097% of the sample comes from the top ten.

Overall study outcomes, separate from this receptor: Because the HLA sub-analyses included only small numbers of individuals, any influence of HLA type on TCRB rearrangement was left unresolved. Shorter templates might be favored by PCR, yet because patient and control samples were amplified and corrected together, any such skew would affect both groups equally. Fewer insertions and more nucleotide deletions at VDJ recombination sites were observed in patients with type 1 diabetes, implying thymic rearrangement abnormalities. In all four CD4+ subsets, TCRB CDR3 length was moderately but significantly shorter in type 1 diabetes patients. Because cDNA rather than genomic DNA was sequenced, highly expressing activated cells could have been over-represented, although no difference in activation and CD3 levels was found between groups. Naive, central memory and regulatory TCRB repertoires appeared to be more similar among patients than among healthy donors.

This clone was counted only a few times. Its specific antigen is unknown. No base quality values were provided; no much bigger clone lies one nucleotide off. V is reduced by 3 bases and J by 13 bases, leaving a spacing of 13 bases between them. The CDR3 holds 11 amino acids from the cysteine to the phenylalanine. The CDR3 DNA has 33 bases and is translated from base 1. Sequences SEHNR (CDR1) and FQNEAQ (CDR2) are obtained from the germline V gene (reference sequence). Each donor gave one peripheral blood draw, averaging about 120 mL, which was collected into heparinised tubes. Using a panel that included CD45RO, CCR7, CD25, CD127, CD95 and CD27, naive, central memory, regulatory and stem cell-like memory CD4+ T cells were sorted on a BD FACSAria II. All sorted populations exceeded 95% purity. PBMCs were separated immediately by Lymphoprep density gradient centrifugation and were stained directly, without being cultured. So that batch effects would be minimized, each experiment stained and sorted samples in pairs, pairing one healthy donor with one patient.

This TCR was sampled from a man aged 18 to 29 in good health. The sequencing input was naive CD4+ T cells from blood. This sample's cell subset or site label indicates: true naive CD4+ T cells. The chain is made from TRBV7-9 and TRBJ2-7; no confident D gene assignment can be made. The DNA is TGTGCCAGCAGCTTGACCGGCCCGGCTTACTTC. This translates into CASSLTGPAYF. With all but the CDR3 taken from the reference TRBV7-9 and TRBJ2-7 genes, the full variable domain is: DTGVSQNPRHKITKRGQNVTFRCDPISEHNRLYWYRQTLGQGPEFLTYFQNEAQLEKSRLLSDRFSAERPKGSFSTLEIQRTEQGDSAMYLCASSLTGPAYFGPGTRLTVT.